The source of this T cell receptor beta chain is a study of CXCR3-negative and CXCR3-positive naive CD8 T cells. Germline-derived CDR1 and CDR2 are SQVTM and ANQGSEA. The CDR3 sequence is 16 residues long. The method, 5' RACE with UMI labels, was used to prepare the TRB cDNA libraries. Reanalyzing the 5' RACE reads, TCRdb keeps one entry per CDR3 protein, without DNA. The sample holds 70,000 to 95,000 distinct CDR3 sequences. Comment on this clonotype: Its specificity is unknown.

Regarding the study as a whole: CXCR3-negative and CXCR3-positive naive cells shared comparable TRBV-TRBJ usage, but memory cells did not.

The chain joins TRBV29-1 to TRBJ2-5; TCRdb outputs TRBD2, but without DNA this stays unchecked. This receptor was taken from a human donor in good health. Some clones in this sample may be carry-over from other donors' samples. The material sequenced was naive CXCR3- CD8+ T cells from blood. Subset defined: CD45RO-CCR7+CD27+CD95- naive CD8+ T cells lacking CXCR3 (TNR3-). This CDR3 is CSVGPNLGGEEETQYF.